This TCR beta chain was identified in a study of CD8+ T cells in alopecia areata (dated by TCRdb to the late 2010s). As for the study more broadly: The treated patients took part in an open-label pilot trial in which moderate-to-severe alopecia areata was treated with oral tofacitinib at 5 to 10 mg twice daily. Patients received tofacitinib for 6 to 18 months and were then followed off drug for 6 months to check for delayed response and recurrence. For the treated patients, the SALT score, which quantifies what percentage of scalp surface area is affected, served as the measure of disease severity. In both human patients and the C3H/HeJ mouse model, the study applied high-throughput TCRbeta sequencing to look at T cell clonal expansion in alopecia areata. Scalp tissue and sorted CD4+ and CD8+ peripheral blood T cells from patchy and totalis/universalis alopecia areata patients and from healthy controls were covered by human TCRbeta sequencing. Patients on tofacitinib were biopsied at baseline and after 4 and 24 weeks of treatment, and several of the patients also had a later scalp biopsy. Scalp clonality was compared across normal scalp (n=4), patchy alopecia areata scalp (n=8), and alopecia totalis/universalis scalp (n=8). RNA came from the PAXgene miRNA kit for fixed scalp, the miRNeasy kit for PBMCs, and the RNeasy kit for mouse skin. TCRbeta CDR3 regions were amplified by immunoSEQ multiplex PCR using 35 Vbeta forward and 13 Jbeta reverse primers.

The research as a whole found: Because the treated cohort was small and had just a single nonresponder, larger studies are needed to establish links between baseline CD8+ expansion and response. Compared with normal scalp, lesional scalp had higher clonality and more expanded CD8+ clones, particularly in alopecia totalis/universalis, a pattern that suggests antigenic drive. During tofacitinib treatment, many expanded lesional clones stuck around in both scalp and blood, and this persistence may partly explain why relapse happens after treatment is stopped. TCR sequences shared between patients were less clear than in mice, possibly partly because of HLA diversity in the patient population. Tofacitinib significantly lowered scalp clonality and the number of expanded CD8+ clones among the top 100 scalp clones. Unlike mouse skin, which is dominated by gammadelta T cells, normal human skin has resident alphabeta T cells that are also sequenced, and this complicates analysis of the scalp TCR repertoire.

Details on this clone: Which antigen it targets is not known. It has no much larger one-base neighbor in the sample; base qualities were not kept.

What the time point label conveys for this sample: 4 weeks on oral tofacitinib. The treatment or condition label here, explained by the study, means: oral pan-JAK inhibitor, 5-10 mg twice daily. Peripheral blood and lesional scalp punch biopsies were obtained from patients with alopecia areata. After PBMCs were isolated by density centrifugation and stained for CD3, CD4 and CD8, a FACSAria was used to sort CD4+ and CD8+ T cells. The germline V end is reduced by 4 bases and the J end by 6 bases; junction bases left unmatched: 13. The CDR3 sequence holds 16 residues, the cysteine and phenylalanine included. The retained sequence is limited to the CDR3, 48 bases, with the frame set at the first base. CDR1 and CDR2 are drawn from the germline V gene (reference sequence): SGHNT, YYREEE. The library was produced with the immunoSEQ multiplex PCR assay. RNA was extracted from all samples and reverse transcribed into cDNA as template for TCR sequencing. SuperScript III was used for first-strand cDNA synthesis, primed with a 2:1 mix of oligo-dT and random hexamers. Amplification bias was assessed with a synthetic immune receptor repertoire, and residual bias was removed computationally. For the original study's pipeline: After raw reads were preprocessed to remove errors, the CDR3 was defined following IMGT conventions as running from the conserved cysteine to phenylalanine. Clonality was computed by normalizing Shannon entropy by log2 of the number of productive unique TCRs and subtracting the result from 1. CD4 or CD8 identity of scalp clones was inferred by cross-referencing scalp TCRbeta sequences with sorted blood CD4 and CD8 repertoires. TCRdb retrieved this table from immuneACCESS and kept in-frame rearrangements only. Not all clones are present; in checked studies, unresolved V genes account for under half, and no reason is known for the remainder. V, J and clone size are taken as reported in that table, and D and trimming were inferred from the DNA itself. Here the sample has some 150,000 clones; approximately 80% occur a single time. About 25% of the sample is taken by the ten largest.

The receptor chain draws on TRBV5-4 and TRBJ2-5; a stretch of 9 junction bases matches TRBD2. Sequences were derived from CD8+ T cells sorted from blood, sampled at week 4, from a patient treated with tofacitinib. The receptor was isolated from a human donor with alopecia areata. The CDR3: CASSAGLGLAGQTQYF. The DNA sequence is as follows: TGTGCCAGCAGCGCGGGTCTGGGACTAGCAGGGCAGACCCAGTACTTC.